This TCR beta chain stems from a study of blood T cell repertoires in COVID-19. Profiling relied on immunoSEQ multiplex PCR, and the TCRdb table lists in-frame clones only, not all of them. The data contain approximately 220,000 clones, roughly four fifths of them singletons. CDR3 length equals 18 residues. V lost 3 bases and J 0 bases, leaving 21 bases between the germline ends. The germline CDR1 and CDR2 sequences are DFQATT and SNEGSKA (reference sequence). This sequence originates from a woman aged 40 to 50 with active or convalescent COVID-19. J is TRBJ1-5 and V is TRBV20-1; the D is unclear. The sequenced sample consisted of peripheral blood. CDR3: CSASRSGLGIYSNQPQHF. The CDR3 DNA follows: TGCAGTGCTAGTAGATCGGGGTTGGGGATCTATAGCAATCAGCCCCAGCATTTT.